At least ten counts were recorded for the clone carrying this T cell receptor beta chain. Time point denoted: patch test 1, 2 weeks after DPC sensitization. Treatment noted: therapeutic diphenylcyclopropenone sensitization with weekly scalp DPC. Original handling: Sampled TCR counts reached a median of approximately 94,000 per sample, with values ranging from about 23,224 to 690,600. MiXCR, applied by TCRdb to the RACE reads, yields one record per CDR3 protein. For this entry, the V and J calls and clone size follow TCRdb and not the study's own pipeline. The sample records about 380,000 distinct CDR3 sequences, 4.8% being singletons. This sample was taken from a study of human T cells and chemical hapten exposure. The overall study: The sensitizer, 2% DPC, was used on roughly 2 cm by roughly 2 cm of upper inner arm skin.

The V and J ends lost 2 bases and 0 bases, in that order; junction bases with no gene match: 1. In germline, CDR1 is SGHRS, CDR2 YFSETQ. This CDR3 is 14 amino acids long. This rearrangement joins TRBV5-1 to TRBJ2-5, with TRBD2 matching 7 bases. Sample: whole blood, taken in connection with sensitization to the hapten diphenylcyclopropenone (DPC). This receptor was obtained from a woman aged 50 to 60 with alopecia areata. Some clones in this sample may be carry-over from other donors' samples. The CDR3 coding sequence is TGCGCCAGCAGCTTAGCGGGGTACCAAGAGACCCAGTACTTC. Protein sequence: CASSLAGYQETQYF.